The clone carrying this T cell receptor (beta chain) was observed a handful of times. The antigen remains unidentified. Employing constant-segment primers, 5'RACE generated TCR alpha and TCR beta cDNA libraries bearing sample barcodes and UMIs. Each CDR3 protein is one row after TCRdb ran MiXCR on the 5' RACE reads. The sample shows about 130,000 distinct CDR3 sequences, approximately 6.2% of them seen only once. These data are taken from a study of T-cell memory formation after mild COVID-19. Study-level information: Among the donors, TCR clusters were largely specific to each donor.

The CDR3 covers 15 residues. Germline CDR1 reads LGHDT; CDR2 reads YNNKEL (reference sequence). The V segment lost 5 bases and the J segment 2 bases; nucleotides outside the gene matches: 3. General study results and limits: Pre-infection memory carried some responding clones, suggesting that cross-reactive memory joined.

The sequence came from an adult woman who had mild COVID-19 (a few samples of this study predate the infection). Cell type and time point are not known. J is TRBJ2-3 and V is TRBV3-1, with 11 bases fitting TRBD2. Specimen: PBMCs or a T cell subset sorted from them (not recorded which). The CDR3 sequence: CASSVLAGATDTQYF. The DNA of the CDR3 is TGTGCCAGCAGCGTACTAGCGGGAGCCACAGATACGCAGTATTTT.